This TCR beta chain was identified during a study of early T cells in non-severe SARS-CoV-2 infection. Across the study: Sequenced bulk RNA came from whole blood that was unsorted, and chains were unpaired.

Germline loops: CDR1 MNHEY, CDR2 SVGEGT. The CDR3 has 14 amino acids. Trimming took 0 bases from V and 3 from J, leaving 6 bases between them. The TCR library protocol was used to attach unique molecular identifiers. These identifiers were attached to individual cDNA molecules. TCRdb re-called the 5' RACE reads through MiXCR, storing one row per CDR3 protein. The profile shows 40,000 to 60,000 distinct CDR3 sequences, approximately 10% of them singletons. The specimen was whole blood. The source is an adult who was a healthcare worker with PCR-confirmed SARS-CoV-2 infection or an uninfected control (not recorded which). The chain joins TRBV6-2 or TRBV6-3 to TRBJ2-1, with a tentative D call TRBD1 (5 bases). Here the CDR3 reads CASSYSTDYNEQFF. CDR3 DNA: TGTGCCAGCAGTTACTCGACAGACTACAATGAGCAGTTCTTC.